This T cell receptor (beta chain) derives from a study of spatial heterogeneity in lung cancer. Background on the study: Alpha-chain sequences were consistently detected less often than beta-chain sequences. Study conclusions and caveats: Counts that tracked tumor mutation counts were those of expanded intratumoral alpha and beta TCRs.

In this sample, this clonotype is medium-sized. Its antigen remains unidentified. Germline-derived CDR1 and CDR2 are MNHEY and SVGAGI. Trimming removed 7 bases from V and 7 bases from J, with 11 bases in between. There are 13 residues in the CDR3. Time point denoted: sample taken at primary tumor resection. A total of some 70 untreated early-stage non-small cell lung cancer patients served as donors. The input material, whole RNA from tumor, nontumor lung or frozen PBMC, was sequenced unsorted. Unique molecular identifiers, one per molecule, were present on every TCR cDNA molecule. TCRdb passed the 5' RACE reads through MiXCR, listing each CDR3 protein once. The profile shows 3,000 or so distinct CDR3 sequences, roughly 6.3% of them singletons.

The sequencing here drew on lung tumor tissue, taken at surgery. The clonotype was recovered from a male donor with early-stage non-small cell lung cancer. J is TRBJ1-6 and V is TRBV6-5; D unresolved. In nucleotides, the CDR3 is TGTGCCAGCAAATGGAGGGAGAATTCACCCCTCCACTTT. This codes for CASKWRENSPLHF.